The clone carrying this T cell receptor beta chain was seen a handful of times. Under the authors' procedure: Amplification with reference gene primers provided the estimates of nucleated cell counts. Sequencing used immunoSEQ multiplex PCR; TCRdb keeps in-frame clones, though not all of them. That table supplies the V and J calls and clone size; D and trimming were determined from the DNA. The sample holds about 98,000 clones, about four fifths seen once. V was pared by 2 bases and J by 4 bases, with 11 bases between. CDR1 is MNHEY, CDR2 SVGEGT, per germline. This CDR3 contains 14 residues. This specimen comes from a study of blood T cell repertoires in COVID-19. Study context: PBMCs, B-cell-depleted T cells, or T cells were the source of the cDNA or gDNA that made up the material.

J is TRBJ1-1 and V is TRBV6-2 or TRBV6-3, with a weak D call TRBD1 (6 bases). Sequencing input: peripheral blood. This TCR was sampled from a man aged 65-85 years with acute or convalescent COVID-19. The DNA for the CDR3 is TGTGCCAGCAGTTACGGGCAGGGGATCACTGAAGCTTTCTTT. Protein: CASSYGQGITEAFF.